Each of the 28 T cell receptor beta chains below was sequenced from the same sample in a study of OX40 agonist ivuxolimab in advanced cancers. Produced via immunoSEQ multiplex PCR; TCRdb's table is partial and in-frame only. The sample carries roughly 62,000 clones, 84% recorded once. The sequences come from CD4+ or CD8+ T cells sorted from blood, collected in a trial of the OX40 agonist ivuxolimab. All receptors derive from an adult with an advanced solid tumor such as melanoma, head and neck, liver or kidney cancer.

The chain is built from TRBV28 and TRBJ2-6; weak D call: TRBD1 (5 bases). The germline V gene has CDR1 MDHEN and CDR2 SYDVKM. The V end lost 5 bases, the J end lost 0 bases, and 17 bases lay between the germline ends. The CDR3 sequence is 18 residues long. For the CDR3, the DNA is TGTGCCAGCAGTCCCTCCGCAGGGTCCCTCTCTGGGGCCAACGTCCTGACTTTC. This gives the protein CASSPSAGSLSGANVLTF.

J is TRBJ2-1 and V is TRBV18; D perhaps matches TRBD2 (6 bases). This CDR3 is built from 17 residues. The germline V and J ends were trimmed by 3 bases and 0 bases, with 15 bases remaining between them. Germline V lookup: CDR1 KGHSH, CDR2 LQKENI. The CDR3 region has the DNA TGTGCCAGCTCACCGCCAGCGGGCTCTGTCTCCTACAATGAGCAGTTCTTC. Encoded protein: CASSPPAGSVSYNEQFF.

The genes are TRBV19 and TRBJ1-5, with D unresolved. Germline assignment: CDR1 LNHDA and CDR2 SQIVND (reference sequence). V lost 4 bases and J lost 3, with 10 bases in between. The CDR3 is 14 amino acids. CDR3 in DNA: TGTGCCAGTAGTACCCAGAACATCAATCAGCCCCAGCATTTT. Encoded protein: CASSTQNINQPQHF.

The V call is TRBV6-5, the J call TRBJ2-3; 7 bases are a match to TRBD2. V was pared by 5 bases and J by 6 bases, with 11 bases of the junction left unmatched. Germline CDR1 MNHEY, CDR2 SVGAGI. There are 15 residues in the CDR3. CDR3 residues: CASSQRGEPSDTQYF. CDR3 nucleotide sequence: TGTGCCAGCAGTCAACGGGGGGAGCCCTCTGATACGCAGTATTTT.

This clone was recorded once. The J gene is TRBJ1-1, the V gene TRBV11-2, with D unresolved. CDR1 and CDR2 (germline): SGHAT, FQNNGV. The CDR3 has 13 residues. V was shortened by 7 bases and J by 1 base, with 10 bases between the two germline ends. This chain's CDR3 is CASTNPANTEAFF. DNA of the CDR3: TGTGCCAGCACTAACCCAGCGAACACTGAAGCTTTCTTT.

This chain uses TRBV7-9 with TRBJ2-5, with D perhaps given as TRBD1 or TRBD2 (5 bases each). V gave up 5 bases and J gave up 4 bases, with 14 bases separating them. The germline gives CDR1 SEHNR, CDR2 FQNEAQ (reference sequence). The CDR3 totals 14 residues. The CDR3 DNA reads as TGTGCCAGCAGCCCCCTGGGGGAAGGAGAGACCCAGTACTTC. It codes for CASSPLGEGETQYF.

The genes are TRBV7-6 and TRBJ2-7, with D hard to call. V lost 5 bases to trimming and J lost 7 bases, with 12 bases between them. Germline values: CDR1 SGHVS, CDR2 FNYEAQ. The CDR3 consists of 12 residues. CDR3 region: CASSPPLGEQYF. CDR3 in DNA: TGTGCCAGCAGCCCGCCGCTGGGGGAGCAGTACTTC.

The rearrangement links TRBV5-4 to TRBJ1-3, with 9 bases matching TRBD1. The CDR3 is 16 amino acids. The trim removed 3 bases at V and 4 bases at J, leaving 8 bases unmatched. Germline CDR1 and CDR2: SGHNT and YYREEE (reference sequence). Here the CDR3 reads CASSWQGQGGGNTIYF. CDR3 coding DNA: TGTGCCAGCAGCTGGCAGGGACAGGGAGGAGGAAACACCATATATTTT.

The chain is built from TRBV2 and TRBJ1-1, with D possibly TRBD1 on 5 matching bases. The CDR3 is 15 residues long. Trimming took off 5 bases at V and 4 bases at J, with 17 bases between the two ends. Looked up from germline, CDR1 is SNHLY and CDR2 is FYNNEI. CDR3 protein: CASSTPDMRGTEAFF. DNA for the CDR3: TGTGCCAGCAGTACTCCGGACATGCGTGGCACTGAAGCTTTCTTT.

The chain employs TRBV7-9 and TRBJ1-2; 8 bases line up with TRBD1. The CDR3 runs 15 residues. The germline gives CDR1 SEHNR, CDR2 FQNEAQ (reference sequence). V was pared by 3 bases and J by 6 bases, with 9 bases of the junction left unmatched. The CDR3 DNA reads TGTGCCAGCAGCTTTAGACAGGGGACCAGGGATGGCTACACCTTC. This sequence encodes CASSFRQGTRDGYTF. The variable domain in full, with the rest retrieved from reference TRBV7-9 and TRBJ1-2, is DTGVSQNPRHKITKRGQNVTFRCDPISEHNRLYWYRQTLGQGPEFLTYFQNEAQLEKSRLLSDRFSAERPKGSFSTLEIQRTEQGDSAMYLCASSFRQGTRDGYTFGSGTRLTVV.

The gene calls are TRBV19 and TRBJ2-1; D is perhaps TRBD1 or TRBD2 (6 bases each). V lost 10 bases to trimming and J lost 4 bases, with 17 bases between them. This CDR3 is built from 14 residues. Germline V gene lookup returns CDR1 LNHDA and CDR2 SQIVND (reference sequence). The CDR3 DNA reads as TGTGCCACAGCCGGGGGCAGGGCGTACAATGAGCAGTTCTTC. This sequence encodes CATAGGRAYNEQFF.

The chain joins TRBV9 to TRBJ1-5, with TRBD1 identical over 10 bases. With V trimmed by 4 bases and J by 5 bases, 6 bases remained unmatched. CDR1 and CDR2 (germline): SGDLS, YYNGEE. This CDR3 is 15 amino acids long. CDR3 loop: CASSPGTGEDQPQHF. CDR3 in DNA: TGTGCCAGCAGCCCCGGGACAGGGGAGGATCAGCCCCAGCATTTT.

This clone was seen more than once but under ten times. This rearrangement joins TRBV28 to TRBJ2-2, with D unresolved. Deletions cut 5 bases from V and 2 bases from J, with 3 bases between. Germline lookup yields CDR1 MDHEN and CDR2 SYDVKM. The CDR3 extends over 12 amino acids. The CDR3 is CASSLNTGELFF. The CDR3 DNA reads TGTGCCAGCAGTCTTAACACCGGGGAGCTGTTTTTT.

CDR3 loop: CASSAGPATGELFF. The DNA of the CDR3 is TGTGCCAGCAGTGCGGGCCCCGCAACCGGGGAGCTGTTTTTT. The chain is built from TRBV6-1 and TRBJ2-2, with D unresolved. The CDR3 length is 14 residues. The V gene lost 4 bases and the J gene lost 5 bases, with 11 bases spanning the gap. Germline CDR1 is MNHNS and CDR2 is SASEGT.

The chain carries TRBV14 and TRBJ2-5, with 8 bases identical to TRBD2. V gave up 0 bases and J gave up 5 bases; unmatched junction bases: 11. The CDR3 sequence is 17 residues long. Germline CDR1 is SGHDN and CDR2 is FVKESK. DNA for the CDR3: TGTGCCAGCAGCCAAGATCTCCTCTCAGCGGGGGAGGAGACCCAGTACTTC. Translated: CASSQDLLSAGEETQYF.

This chain joins TRBV30 and TRBJ2-3, with D possibly called TRBD1 or TRBD2 (5 bases each). The germline gives CDR1 GTSNPN, CDR2 SVGIG (reference sequence). V dropped 4 bases and J dropped 8 bases, with 19 bases sitting between them. The CDR3 is 14 residues long. Here the CDR3 reads CAWINDDEGSTQYF. The DNA for the CDR3 is TGTGCCTGGATCAACGATGACGAGGGGAGTACGCAGTATTTT.

The gene calls are TRBV10-2 and TRBJ1-1; D is undetermined. V dropped 10 bases and J dropped 4 bases, with 7 bases sitting between them. This CDR3 is built from 10 residues. CDR1 is WSHSY and CDR2 is SAAADI in the germline V gene. CDR3 in amino acids: CATAATEAFF. CDR3 nucleotide sequence: TGCGCCACTGCGGCCACTGAAGCTTTCTTT.

This clone is a singleton in its sample. The V call is TRBV2, the J call TRBJ2-3; 10 bases align to TRBD2. CDR1 and CDR2 from the germline V gene are SNHLY and FYNNEI. The CDR3 loop spans 15 amino acids. V lost 7 bases and J lost 2; bases outside the gene matches: 6. CDR3 bases: TGTGCCAGCACCACGGGACTAGCGCACACAGATACGCAGTATTTT. Translated: CASTTGLAHTDTQYF.

The V and J genes are TRBV11-2 and TRBJ2-3; D unclear. Looked up from germline, CDR1 is SGHAT and CDR2 is FQNNGV. The length of the CDR3 is 14 residues. Trimming took off 1 base at V and 5 bases at J, with 10 bases between the two ends. CDR3 coding DNA: TGTGCCAGCAGCTTAGCGGGCTGGAGAGATACGCAGTATTTT. The encoded protein is CASSLAGWRDTQYF.

The chain couples TRBV4-1 to TRBJ1-5; tentatively, D is TRBD1 (6 bases). With 4 bases removed from V and 2 bases from J, the gap between germline ends came to 9 bases. The germline V gene encodes CDR1 MGHRA and CDR2 YSYEKL. CDR3 length equals 14 residues. CDR3: CASSPPGGNQPQHF. DNA for the CDR3: TGCGCCAGCAGCCCTCCAGGGGGCAATCAGCCCCAGCATTTT.

The chain recombines TRBV7-9 with TRBJ2-5, with D unclear. Trimming removed 2 bases at V and 4 bases at J, with 5 bases between. Germline V gives CDR1 SEHNR, CDR2 FQNEAQ (reference sequence). The CDR3 consists of 12 residues. The CDR3 is CASSLLGETQYF. Here the CDR3 DNA reads TGTGCCAGCAGCTTACTAGGAGAGACCCAGTACTTC.

This clone turned up a few times. This chain connects TRBV6-6 to TRBJ1-5, with no clear D. Germline CDR1 MNHNY, CDR2 SVGAGI (reference sequence). The CDR3 spans 13 residues. Trimming pared 5 bases from V and 5 bases from J, leaving 10 bases between. CDR3 nucleotide sequence: TGTGCCAGCAGTGAGGGCGGTCATCAGCCCCAGCATTTT. Amino acids: CASSEGGHQPQHF.

This rearrangement joins TRBV28 to TRBJ2-7; possibly TRBD2 for D (6 bases). The V gene's germline CDR1 is MDHEN and CDR2 SYDVKM. The CDR3 totals 14 residues. V lost 11 bases, J lost 2 bases, and 19 bases lay in between. CDR3 DNA sequence: TGTGCCGGTAGCTGGGGGGACGGCACCTACGAGCAGTACTTC. Translating it yields CAGSWGDGTYEQYF.

The V call is TRBV11-2, the J call TRBJ2-2; 10 positions agree with TRBD1. The CDR3 has 17 residues. J lost 6 bases, V lost 1 base, and 8 bases had no gene match. Germline CDR1 is SGHAT and CDR2 is FQNNGV. The CDR3 DNA follows: TGTGCCAGCAGCTTAGTCCCGGGACAGGGGATGTCCGGGGAGCTGTTTTTT. Residues: CASSLVPGQGMSGELFF.

The V and J genes are TRBV2 and TRBJ2-7, with D uncertain. The germline V gene encodes CDR1 SNHLY and CDR2 FYNNEI. The CDR3 consists of 12 residues. Trimming removed 5 bases at V and 3 bases at J, with 8 bases between. CDR3 coding DNA: TGTGCCAGCAGTCGGTCGGGCTACGAGCAGTACTTC. It yields the protein CASSRSGYEQYF. The entire variable domain, with the rest obtained from reference TRBV2 and TRBJ2-7, is as follows: EPEVTQTPSHQVTQMGQEVILRCVPISNHLYFYWYRQILGQKVEFLVSFYNNEISEKSEIFDDQFSVERPDGSNFTLKIRSTKLEDSAMYFCASSRSGYEQYFGPGTRLTVT.

This chain connects TRBV20-1 to TRBJ2-3; D is uncertain. Trimming removed 7 bases from V and 1 base from J, with 6 bases in between. The CDR3 length is 11 residues. CDR1 is DFQATT and CDR2 is SNEGSKA in the germline V gene (reference sequence). The CDR3 is CSVSRTDTQYF. DNA of the CDR3: TGCAGTGTTAGCCGCACAGATACGCAGTATTTT.

The chain is built from TRBV2 and TRBJ2-1; D may be TRBD1 (5 bases). Per the germline V gene, CDR1 is SNHLY and CDR2 is FYNNEI. Trimming removed 5 bases at V and 2 bases at J, with 10 bases between. The CDR3 spans 14 residues. The CDR3 DNA sequence: TGTGCCAGCAGTCCTGACAGACCCTACAATGAGCAGTTCTTC. As protein: CASSPDRPYNEQFF.

The chain uses TRBV18 and TRBJ1-2; D unclear. The germline V and J ends were trimmed by 3 bases and 4 bases, with 6 bases remaining between them. The length of the CDR3 is 12 residues. CDR1 is KGHSH and CDR2 is LQKENI in the germline V gene. DNA of the CDR3: TGTGCCAGCTCACCCAATCCCTATGGCTACACCTTC. Its protein product is CASSPNPYGYTF.